This T cell receptor (beta chain) derives from a study of cytomegalovirus exposure and HLA in healthy donors. As for the study in general: The approximately 110 validation repertoires used a platform that matched the one used for the approximately 690 first-cohort repertoires, as a later analysis reported.

Remarks on this clone: The antigen remains unidentified.

CDR1 and CDR2 (germline): SGHNT, YYREEE (reference sequence). V dropped 0 bases and J dropped 8; count of bases not matched to a gene: 10. The CDR3 sequence is 15 residues long. Here immunoSEQ multiplex PCR was the method, and the copy in TCRdb shows in-frame clones only, minus some. The sample has approximately 160,000 clones, 84% seen once. Notes on the study in general: Researchers reported that a few CMV-associated chains were confirmed in vitro as CMV antigen-specific. Most TCR sequences were seen very rarely across donors, but some public TCRs occurred in many. The study flagged 150 to 200 TCR beta chains as cytomegalovirus-associated.

The sequenced material came from PBMCs. The gene calls are TRBV5-4 and TRBJ1-2, with TRBD1 matching 7 bases. The receptor was derived from a man aged 25-45 years in good health and CMV-seropositive. CDR3 bases: TGTGCCAGCAGCTTGGAATCCGGCAGGGGGAACGGCTACACCTTC. It yields the protein CASSLESGRGNGYTF.